This is a list of T cell receptor beta chains from one sample in a study of human T cells and chemical hapten exposure. TCRdb fed the RACE reads into MiXCR, producing one record per CDR3 protein. Of 65,000 or so distinct CDR3 sequences listed, approximately 6.5% are singletons. The sample taken for sequencing was whole blood. Receptor source: a female donor in good health. Some clones in this sample may be carry-over from other donors' samples. Both conserved end residues are part of each CDR3. The order of the fields is clone size, D gene, J gene, V gene, CDR3 DNA, CDR3 protein. The D gene is left open where the match is weak. The size of a clone is reported for some rows only, either as once, few or many, or as a class for expanded clones.

clone size: many; D gene: .; J gene: TRBJ2-6; V gene: TRBV5-1; CDR3 DNA: TGCGCCAGCAAAGCCCCCGGGACAACGGCCAACGTCCTGACTTTC; CDR3 protein: CASKAPGTTANVLTF
clone size: many; D gene: .; J gene: TRBJ1-1; V gene: TRBV5-1; CDR3 DNA: TGCGCCAGCAGCATTACAGGGAACACTGAAGCTTTCTTT; CDR3 protein: CASSITGNTEAFF
clone size: many; D gene: TRBD1; J gene: TRBJ1-6; V gene: TRBV6-5; CDR3 DNA: TGTGCCAGCAGTTACTCCTCGGACAGGGCAAGTTCACCCCTCCACTTT; CDR3 protein: CASSYSSDRASSPLHF
clone size: .; D gene: .; J gene: TRBJ2-6; V gene: TRBV4-1; CDR3 DNA: TGCGCCAGCAGCCAGATAATGGACTCTGGGGCCAACGTCCTGACTTTC; CDR3 protein: CASSQIMDSGANVLTF
clone size: many; D gene: TRBD2; J gene: TRBJ2-1; V gene: TRBV9; CDR3 DNA: TGTGCCAGCAGCGTAGACACTAGCGGGATTAATGAGCAGTTCTTC; CDR3 protein: CASSVDTSGINEQFF
clone size: many; D gene: .; J gene: TRBJ2-5; V gene: TRBV20-1; CDR3 DNA: TGCAGTGCCAACAAACAGGGACGGAAGCAAGAGACCCAGTACTTC; CDR3 protein: CSANKQGRKQETQYF
clone size: many; D gene: TRBD1; J gene: TRBJ2-7; V gene: TRBV25-1; CDR3 DNA: TGTGCCAGCAGTGACTCTCGACAGGGTAGCTACGAGCAGTACTTC; CDR3 protein: CASSDSRQGSYEQYF
clone size: few; D gene: .; J gene: TRBJ1-1; V gene: TRBV7-2; CDR3 DNA: TGTGCCAGCAGCCAATGGAGTGGGACTGAAGCTTTCTTT; CDR3 protein: CASSQWSGTEAFF
clone size: many; D gene: TRBD1; J gene: TRBJ1-2; V gene: TRBV20-1; CDR3 DNA: TGCAGTGCTCGACAGGGGAACTATGGCTACACCTTC; CDR3 protein: CSARQGNYGYTF
clone size: few; D gene: .; J gene: TRBJ1-5; V gene: TRBV6-5; CDR3 DNA: TGTGCCAGCGGCCCAGATCAGCCCCAGCATTTT; CDR3 protein: CASGPDQPQHF
clone size: many; D gene: TRBD2; J gene: TRBJ2-1; V gene: TRBV12-3/TRBV12-4; CDR3 DNA: TGTGCCAGCAGTTTCGCGGGAGAGGAAGATGAGCAGTTCTTC; CDR3 protein: CASSFAGEEDEQFF
clone size: many; D gene: .; J gene: TRBJ1-5; V gene: TRBV6-2/TRBV6-3; CDR3 DNA: TGTGCCAGCAGTTACTCTCTCGGTTCTGGCAATCAGCCCCAGCATTTT; CDR3 protein: CASSYSLGSGNQPQHF
clone size: .; D gene: TRBD1; J gene: TRBJ2-1; V gene: TRBV14; CDR3 DNA: TGTGCCAGCAGCCCTCGCGAGGGGGCTTACTACAATGAGCAGTTCTTC; CDR3 protein: CASSPREGAYYNEQFF
clone size: many; D gene: .; J gene: TRBJ2-2; V gene: TRBV24-1; CDR3 DNA: TGTGCCACCACCTCGGGACTTCACACCGGGGAGCTGTTTTTT; CDR3 protein: CATTSGLHTGELFF
clone size: .; D gene: .; J gene: TRBJ2-7; V gene: TRBV28; CDR3 DNA: TGTGCCAGCAGTTATCAGGGTATCTCCTACGAGCAGTACTTC; CDR3 protein: CASSYQGISYEQYF
clone size: .; D gene: TRBD2; J gene: TRBJ2-1; V gene: TRBV20-1; CDR3 DNA: TGCAGTGCTAGCCCAGCGGGAGGGCCAGTCGATGAGCAGTTCTTC; CDR3 protein: CSASPAGGPVDEQFF
clone size: few; D gene: .; J gene: TRBJ2-3; V gene: TRBV4-3; CDR3 DNA: TGCGCCAGCAGCCAAAAGGACAGCACAGATACGCAGTATTTT; CDR3 protein: CASSQKDSTDTQYF
clone size: few; D gene: .; J gene: TRBJ2-5; V gene: TRBV5-4; CDR3 DNA: TGTGCCAGCAGCCCGGGACCGGACGAGACCCAGTACTTC; CDR3 protein: CASSPGPDETQYF
clone size: many; D gene: .; J gene: TRBJ2-1; V gene: TRBV11-2; CDR3 DNA: TGTGCCAGCAGCTTAGGTTTCAACAATGAGCAGTTCTTC; CDR3 protein: CASSLGFNNEQFF
clone size: few; D gene: .; J gene: TRBJ1-1; V gene: TRBV20-1; CDR3 DNA: TGCAGTGCTAGAGGCGGGAGAGGGACTGAAGCTTTCTTT; CDR3 protein: CSARGGRGTEAFF
clone size: few; D gene: .; J gene: TRBJ2-1; V gene: TRBV2; CDR3 DNA: TGTGCCAGCGTTTTCGGAGGGAGCAGTAAAAATGAGCAGTTCTTC; CDR3 protein: CASVFGGSSKNEQFF
clone size: few; D gene: .; J gene: TRBJ2-7; V gene: TRBV7-2; CDR3 DNA: TGTGCCAGCAGCCCCCGGGCAGCCTACGAGCAGTACTTC; CDR3 protein: CASSPRAAYEQYF
clone size: many; D gene: .; J gene: TRBJ2-3; V gene: TRBV5-5; CDR3 DNA: TGTGCCAGCAGCTTTGAGCCAGGGGCCACAGATACGCAGTATTTT; CDR3 protein: CASSFEPGATDTQYF
clone size: few; D gene: .; J gene: TRBJ2-7; V gene: TRBV7-2; CDR3 DNA: TGTGCCAGCAGCCCTCCGGTTTCGAACGAGCAGTACTTC; CDR3 protein: CASSPPVSNEQYF
clone size: .; D gene: .; J gene: TRBJ1-5; V gene: TRBV24-1; CDR3 DNA: TGTGCCACCAGTACAGGGTTGACTCAGCCCCAGCATTTT; CDR3 protein: CATSTGLTQPQHF
clone size: many; D gene: .; J gene: TRBJ1-3; V gene: TRBV6-6; CDR3 DNA: TGTGCCAGCATACAGGGCCGCTCTGGAAACACCATATATTTT; CDR3 protein: CASIQGRSGNTIYF
clone size: many; D gene: .; J gene: TRBJ2-3; V gene: TRBV4-1; CDR3 DNA: TGCGCCAGCAGCCAAGAACGTTACACAGATACGCAGTATTTT; CDR3 protein: CASSQERYTDTQYF
clone size: many; D gene: .; J gene: TRBJ2-1; V gene: TRBV20-1; CDR3 DNA: TGCAGTGCTAGAGACCCCTGGGGCCGAATATCCTACAATGAGCAGTTCTTC; CDR3 protein: CSARDPWGRISYNEQFF
clone size: .; D gene: .; J gene: TRBJ2-3; V gene: TRBV5-1; CDR3 DNA: TGCGCCAGCAGCTTGTGGGGCACAGATACGCAGTATTTT; CDR3 protein: CASSLWGTDTQYF
clone size: .; D gene: .; J gene: TRBJ1-5; V gene: TRBV16; CDR3 DNA: TGTGCCAGCAGCCAATTAGGGAATCAGCCCCAGCATTTT; CDR3 protein: CASSQLGNQPQHF
clone size: many; D gene: .; J gene: TRBJ1-1; V gene: TRBV2; CDR3 DNA: TGTGCCAGCAGACAGAACACTGAAGCTTTCTTT; CDR3 protein: CASRQNTEAFF
clone size: few; D gene: TRBD2; J gene: TRBJ2-7; V gene: TRBV6-6; CDR3 DNA: TGTGCCAGTGGGAGACTAGCGGGCACCTACGAGCAGTACTTC; CDR3 protein: CASGRLAGTYEQYF
clone size: .; D gene: .; J gene: TRBJ1-5; V gene: TRBV19; CDR3 DNA: TGTGCCAGTAGTATGTCCACGATCTCAAGCAATCAGCCCCAGCATTTT; CDR3 protein: CASSMSTISSNQPQHF
clone size: many; D gene: .; J gene: TRBJ1-5; V gene: TRBV12-3/TRBV12-4; CDR3 DNA: TGTGCCAGCTGTTGGGGGGCGACCGATTATAGCAATCAGCCCCAGCATTTT; CDR3 protein: CASCWGATDYSNQPQHF
clone size: many; D gene: .; J gene: TRBJ1-5; V gene: TRBV19; CDR3 DNA: TGTGCCAGTAGTATCGGTCCGACAAGCAATCAGCCCCAGCATTTT; CDR3 protein: CASSIGPTSNQPQHF
clone size: many; D gene: .; J gene: TRBJ2-3; V gene: TRBV29-1; CDR3 DNA: TGCAGCGGATCCGGGACACCCCCTGATACGCAGTATTTT; CDR3 protein: CSGSGTPPDTQYF
clone size: many; D gene: .; J gene: TRBJ2-3; V gene: TRBV11-2; CDR3 DNA: TGTGCCAGCAGCTTAGGAACAGGGATTGGGACAGATACGCAGTATTTT; CDR3 protein: CASSLGTGIGTDTQYF
clone size: many; D gene: .; J gene: TRBJ1-1; V gene: TRBV20-1; CDR3 DNA: TGCAGTGCTAGAGATATTAACACTGAAGCTTTCTTT; CDR3 protein: CSARDINTEAFF
clone size: many; D gene: .; J gene: TRBJ2-7; V gene: TRBV2; CDR3 DNA: TGTGCCAGCAGTGCGCTCTTAGGGTCCTACGAGCAGTACTTC; CDR3 protein: CASSALLGSYEQYF
clone size: many; D gene: .; J gene: TRBJ2-3; V gene: TRBV20-1; CDR3 DNA: TGCAGTGCTAGGGTCCTTGCGACTAGCACAGATACGCAGTATTTT; CDR3 protein: CSARVLATSTDTQYF
clone size: few; D gene: TRBD2; J gene: TRBJ2-3; V gene: TRBV20-1; CDR3 DNA: TGCAGTGCTAGACGACTAGCCTCAGATACGCAGTATTTT; CDR3 protein: CSARRLASDTQYF
clone size: few; D gene: .; J gene: TRBJ2-7; V gene: TRBV3-1; CDR3 DNA: TGTGCCAGCAGCCACAGGGGTTACGAGCAGTACTTC; CDR3 protein: CASSHRGYEQYF
clone size: many; D gene: .; J gene: TRBJ2-4; V gene: TRBV6-2/TRBV6-3; CDR3 DNA: TGTGCCAGCAGCTTAGGACGGAAGCTAGCCAAAAACATTCAGTACTTC; CDR3 protein: CASSLGRKLAKNIQYF
clone size: many; D gene: TRBD2; J gene: TRBJ2-5; V gene: TRBV5-1; CDR3 DNA: TGCGCCAGCAGCTCCAGGACTAGCGGGGCCCAAGAGACCCAGTACTTC; CDR3 protein: CASSSRTSGAQETQYF
clone size: few; D gene: .; J gene: TRBJ2-5; V gene: TRBV12-3/TRBV12-4; CDR3 DNA: TGTGCCAGCAGTTCGTGGGGACAAGAGACCCAGTACTTC; CDR3 protein: CASSSWGQETQYF
clone size: few; D gene: .; J gene: TRBJ2-5; V gene: TRBV5-1; CDR3 DNA: TGCGCCAGCAGCTTGGCCCGACAGCTCCAAGAGACCCAGTACTTC; CDR3 protein: CASSLARQLQETQYF
clone size: few; D gene: .; J gene: TRBJ1-2; V gene: TRBV30; CDR3 DNA: TGTGCCTGGATGGATTGGGGGGACTATGGCTACACCTTC; CDR3 protein: CAWMDWGDYGYTF